This T cell receptor (beta chain) was identified in a study of beta chain features in type 1 diabetes. Study results and limitations: Moderate yet significant TCRB CDR3 shortening was seen in Type 1 diabetes patients in all four CD4+ subsets.

The authors reverse transcribed all of the isolated RNA, so sequencing captured expressed TCRB transcripts. Sequencing was performed with immunoSEQ multiplex PCR; in TCRdb, only in-frame clones are kept and a portion is missing. The sample gives approximately 150,000 clones, 9.5% to 10% of which show up once; 0.5% to 0.65% is in the top ten. CD45RO/CCR7/CD25/CD127/CD95/CD27 sorting isolated CD4+ naive, central memory, regulatory and stem cell-like memory cells. A few counts support this clone. The antigen remains unidentified. Sequences were obtained from central memory CD4+ T cells from blood. This TCR came from a woman in her forties in good health.

CDR3 bases: TGTGCCAGCAGCCCGGTGGGCAGATATGGCTACACCTTC. Its translation is CASSPVGRYGYTF. This chain connects TRBV11-2 to TRBJ1-2, with D hard to call. Trimming left V 5 bases short and J 5 bases short, with 12 bases between. The germline V gene has CDR1 SGHAT and CDR2 FQNNGV. CDR3 length: 13 amino acids.